This is a list of T cell receptor beta chains from one sample in a study of monozygotic twins with inflammatory bowel disease. TCRdb re-called the 5' RACE reads; every CDR3 protein appears as one record, without DNA. This repertoire includes 200,000 to 250,000 distinct CDR3 sequences. The sequencing input was blood. The receptors here all came from a human donor with ulcerative colitis or Crohn's disease, or a healthy co-twin of an affected twin (not recorded which). Both conserved end residues are part of each CDR3.

v_gene	j_gene	CDR3aa
TRBV6-5	TRBJ2-3	CASSYGGQGTDTQYF
TRBV4-1	TRBJ2-1	CASSQSRGEQFF
TRBV7-8	TRBJ2-3	CASSLGWSGGTDTQYF
TRBV10-3	TRBJ1-5	CAISGQTNQPQHF
TRBV7-2	TRBJ1-2	CASSLQRPYGYTF
TRBV3-1	TRBJ2-2	CASSQGSSSGELFF
TRBV11-1	TRBJ1-5	CASSQGDGGVGSNQPQHF
TRBV6-2/TRBV6-3	TRBJ2-2	CASSYRHGTGELFF
TRBV9	TRBJ1-6	CASSVEGVRSPLHF
TRBV20-1	TRBJ2-1	CSARRVTHNNEQFF
TRBV20-1	TRBJ2-1	CSAENHRGPYNEQFF
TRBV12-3/TRBV12-4	TRBJ1-5	CASTLTGGEPQHF
TRBV7-9	TRBJ2-3	CASTLSESTDTQYF
TRBV5-1	TRBJ1-1	CASRLDGSDEAFF
TRBV12-3/TRBV12-4	TRBJ2-7	CASSFEGSLYEQYF
TRBV28	TRBJ1-2	CASSPEGPVYGYTF